Below, one T cell receptor beta chain is given with its context. The antigen is unknown. This record comes from a study of shared clonotypes between healthy human individuals. Background on the study: The plates for each donor numbered three CD4 naive, three CD4 memory, two CD8 naive and one CD8 memory. General study results and limits: Donors were few, which limited the genetic and exposure-history diversity represented. On the whole, naive subsets had larger estimated richness than memory subsets had.

This CDR3 comprises 9 residues. Some clones are missing from TCRdb's copy, which holds only in-frame ones; the method was immunoSEQ multiplex PCR. The repertoire holds fewer than 850,000 clones, with about two thirds as singletons. This receptor was obtained from a woman in her 30s in good health. The chain is built from TRBV12-1 and TRBJ2-7. TRBV12-1 is tagged as a pseudogene. The sample consisted of memory CD4+ T cells sorted from blood. Described subset: CD45RA-negative fraction. The CDR3 region is CARNYEQYF. In DNA form, the CDR3 reads TGTGCCAGGAACTACGAGCAGTACTTC.